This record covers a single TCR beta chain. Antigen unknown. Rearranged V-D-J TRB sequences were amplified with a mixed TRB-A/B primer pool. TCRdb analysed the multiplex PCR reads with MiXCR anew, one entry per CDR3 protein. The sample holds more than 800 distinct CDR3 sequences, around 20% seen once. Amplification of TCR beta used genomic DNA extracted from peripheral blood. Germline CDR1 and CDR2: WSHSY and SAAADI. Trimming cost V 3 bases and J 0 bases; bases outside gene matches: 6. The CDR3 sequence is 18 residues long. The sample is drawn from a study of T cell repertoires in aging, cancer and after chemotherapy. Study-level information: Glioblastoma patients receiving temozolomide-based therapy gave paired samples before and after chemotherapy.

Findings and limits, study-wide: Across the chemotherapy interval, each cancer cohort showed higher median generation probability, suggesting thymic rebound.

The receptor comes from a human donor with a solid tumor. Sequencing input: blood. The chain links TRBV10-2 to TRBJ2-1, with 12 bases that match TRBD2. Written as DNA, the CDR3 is TGCGCCAGCAGTGACGGACTAGCGGGGTATAGCTCCTACAATGAGCAGTTCTTC. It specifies CASSDGLAGYSSYNEQFF.